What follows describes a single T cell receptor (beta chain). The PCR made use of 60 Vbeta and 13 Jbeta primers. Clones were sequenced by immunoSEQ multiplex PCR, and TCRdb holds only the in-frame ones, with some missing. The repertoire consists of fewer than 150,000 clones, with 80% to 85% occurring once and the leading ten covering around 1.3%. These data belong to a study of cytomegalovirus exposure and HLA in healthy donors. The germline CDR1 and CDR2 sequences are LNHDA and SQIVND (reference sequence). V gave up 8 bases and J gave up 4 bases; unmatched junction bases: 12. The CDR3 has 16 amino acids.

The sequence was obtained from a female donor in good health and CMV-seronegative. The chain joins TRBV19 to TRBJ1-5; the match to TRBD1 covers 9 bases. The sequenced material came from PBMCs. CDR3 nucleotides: TGTGCCAGTCAGCCCGGAGACAGGGGGGGGAATCAGCCCCAGCATTTT. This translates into CASQPGDRGGNQPQHF.